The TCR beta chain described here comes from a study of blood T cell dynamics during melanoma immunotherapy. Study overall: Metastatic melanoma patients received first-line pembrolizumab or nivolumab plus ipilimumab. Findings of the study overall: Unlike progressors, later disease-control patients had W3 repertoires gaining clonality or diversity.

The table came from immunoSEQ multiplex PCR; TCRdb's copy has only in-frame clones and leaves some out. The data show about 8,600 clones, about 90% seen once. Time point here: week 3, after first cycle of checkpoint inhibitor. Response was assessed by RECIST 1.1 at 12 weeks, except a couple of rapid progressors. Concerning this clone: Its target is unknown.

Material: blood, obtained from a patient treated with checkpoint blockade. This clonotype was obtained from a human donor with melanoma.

Here the CDR3 DNA reads TGTGCCAGCAGACCAACGACAGGGGAAGCTTTCTTT. It specifies CASRPTTGEAFF. The V and J genes are TRBV6-5 and TRBJ1-1; the match to TRBD1 covers 7 bases. Germline CDR1 reads MNHEY; CDR2 reads SVGAGI. Trimming at V came to 6 bases and at J to 8 bases, leaving 6 bases not matched to a gene. The length of the CDR3 is 12 residues.